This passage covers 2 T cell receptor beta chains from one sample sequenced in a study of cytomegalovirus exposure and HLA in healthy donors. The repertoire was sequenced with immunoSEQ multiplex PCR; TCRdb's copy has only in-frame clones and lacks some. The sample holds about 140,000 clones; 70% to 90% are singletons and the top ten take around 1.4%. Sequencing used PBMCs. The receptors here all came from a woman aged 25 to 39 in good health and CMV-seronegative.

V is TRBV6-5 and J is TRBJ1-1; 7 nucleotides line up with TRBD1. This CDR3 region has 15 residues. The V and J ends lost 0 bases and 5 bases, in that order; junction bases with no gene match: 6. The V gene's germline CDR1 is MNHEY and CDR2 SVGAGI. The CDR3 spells CASSYSEGASTEAFF. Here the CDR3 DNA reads TGTGCCAGCAGTTACTCAGAGGGGGCAAGTACTGAAGCTTTCTTT.

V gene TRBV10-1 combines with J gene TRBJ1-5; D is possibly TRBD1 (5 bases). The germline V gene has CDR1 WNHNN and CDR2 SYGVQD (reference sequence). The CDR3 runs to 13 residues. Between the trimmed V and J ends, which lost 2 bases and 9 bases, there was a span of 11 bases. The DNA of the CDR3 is TGCGCCAGCAGTGAGGACAGCGATGGGCCCCAGCATTTT. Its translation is CASSEDSDGPQHF.